This passage covers 15 T cell receptor beta chains from one sample sequenced in a study of breast tumors, draining lymph nodes, adjacent tissues. TCRdb passed the multiplex PCR reads through MiXCR, listing each CDR3 protein once. The data hold approximately 130,000 distinct CDR3 sequences, with 21% observed a single time. Samples came from axillary lymph nodes draining the breast cancer. The material sequenced was axillary lymph node tissue. These receptors were obtained from a female donor with breast cancer. Some clones in this sample may be carry-over from other donors' samples.

To note about this clonotype: A much larger clone differs from this one at a single base, so this may be a read error. The rearrangement joins TRBV11-2 to TRBJ1-4, with 8 bases that match TRBD1. CDR3 size: 13 residues. Germline loops: CDR1 SGHAT, CDR2 FQNNGV. CDR3 loop: CASSLHRGEKLLF. CDR3 in DNA: TGTGCCAGCAGCCTCCACAGGGGGGAAAAACTGCTTTTT. Looking up the rest from reference TRBV11-2 and TRBJ1-4 gives the full variable domain: EAGVAQSPRYKIIEKRQSVAFWCNPISGHATLYWYQQILGQGPKLLIQFQNNGVVDDSQLPKDRFSAERLKGVDSTLKIQPAKLEDSAVYLCASSLHRGEKLLFGSGTQLSVL.

The sample holds many counts of this clonotype. The DNA for the CDR3 is TGTGCCAGCAGTTTTGGTGTGGGAGCTGCCGCAGATACGCAGTATTTT. It specifies CASSFGVGAAADTQYF. This chain links TRBV27 with TRBJ2-3, with D perhaps matching TRBD2 (5 bases). V lost 3 bases to trimming and J lost 4 bases, with 17 bases between them. The CDR3 spans 16 residues. CDR1 MNHEY and CDR2 SMNVEV come from the germline V gene (reference sequence).

This clonotype was counted at least ten times. The chain recombines TRBV5-1 with TRBJ1-4, with D perhaps TRBD1 (5 bases). The CDR3 loop spans 14 amino acids. The V gene's germline CDR1 is SGHRS and CDR2 YFSETQ. Trimming left V 2 bases short and J 6 bases short, with 11 bases between. CDR3 nucleotide sequence: TGCGCCAGCAGCTTCGGGACTACGGATGAAAAACTGTTTTTT. Its translation is CASSFGTTDEKLFF.

Regarding this clonotype: A much larger clonotype is one base distant, so this may be a read error. The gene calls are TRBV5-5 and TRBJ2-5; unclear D gene. The CDR3 extends over 12 amino acids. Germline CDR1 SGHKS, CDR2 YYEKEE (reference sequence). Here the CDR3 DNA reads TGTGCCGGCAGCTTGATGGAAGAGACCCAGTACTTC. The encoded protein is CAGSLMEETQYF.

In the case of this clonotype: A clone one base away is much larger, so this may be a read error. The missing conserved phenylalanine or tryptophan at the end of this CDR3 makes a read error likely. The J gene is TRBJ2-3, the V gene TRBV5-6; weak D call: TRBD2 (6 bases). CDR3 length: 15 residues. The V end lost 2 bases, the J end lost 2 bases, and 12 bases lay between the germline ends. Germline CDR1 and CDR2: SGHDT and YYEEEE. In DNA, the CDR3 is TGTGCCAGCAGCTTTTTTAGCGGATTCACAGATACGCAGTATCTT. It is translated as CASSFFSGFTDTQYL.

This clonotype has ten or more counts. The chain joins TRBV28 to TRBJ2-7; D is possibly TRBD2 (6 bases). CDR1 is MDHEN and CDR2 is SYDVKM in the germline V gene. CDR3 length: 12 amino acids. The ends were cut back, 8 bases at V and 4 bases at J, with 12 bases in the middle. CDR3 amino acids: CASAGAGYEQYF. In DNA form, the CDR3 reads TGTGCCAGCGCTGGGGCGGGATACGAGCAGTACTTC.

This clonotype was seen at least ten times. The rearrangement uses TRBV30 and TRBJ1-4, with D hard to call. The CDR3 extends over 14 amino acids. V gave up 2 bases and J gave up 8 bases, with 15 bases separating them. CDR1 GTSNPN and CDR2 SVGIG come from the germline V gene (reference sequence). In DNA, the CDR3 is TGTGCCTGGAGTCGTGCGGGAACGCGGGAAAAACTGTTTTTT. It is translated as CAWSRAGTREKLFF.

Comment on this clonotype: A much larger clone lies a single base off, so this may be a read error. This chain links TRBV2 with TRBJ2-2, with unresolved D. This CDR3 is built from 13 residues. Germline assignment: CDR1 SNHLY and CDR2 FYNNEI. DNA for the CDR3: TGTGTCAGCAGTGAAGCGATGACCGGGGAGCTGTTTTTT. Protein: CVSSEAMTGELFF.

This clonotype was recorded at least ten times. J is TRBJ2-3 and V is TRBV19, with 12 bases identical to TRBD2. The germline V gene encodes CDR1 LNHDA and CDR2 SQIVND (reference sequence). With 5 bases clipped from V and 0 bases from J, the junction kept 15 bases outside the gene matches. The CDR3 has 20 amino acids. The CDR3 DNA reads TGTGCCAGTAGTGGCGCTAGCGGGAGGGCCAGTGTTTCGAGCACAGATACGCAGTATTTT. Its protein product is CASSGASGRASVSSTDTQYF.

This clonotype was counted between two and nine times. The chain has TRBV5-6 and TRBJ2-2, with TRBD2 as a possible D gene (5 bases). Trimming took 0 bases from V and 6 from J, leaving 15 bases between them. Germline CDR1 SGHDT, CDR2 YYEEEE. The CDR3 has 16 residues. CDR3: CASSLGLAALAGELFF. The CDR3 DNA reads as TGTGCCAGCAGCTTGGGGCTAGCCGCACTCGCCGGGGAGCTGTTTTTT. Full variable domain (missing parts from reference TRBV5-6 and TRBJ2-2): DAGVTQSPTHLIKTRGQQVTLRCSPKSGHDTVSWYQQALGQGPQFIFQYYEEEERQRGNFPDRFSGHQFPNYSSELNVNALLLGDSALYLCASSLGLAALAGELFFGEGSRLTVL.

This clonotype has a count of ten or more. V is TRBV30 and J is TRBJ1-4; the D gene is possibly TRBD1 (6 bases). The CDR3 length is 13 residues. Trimming stripped 6 bases from V and 5 bases from J, with 13 bases between. The germline CDR1 and CDR2 sequences are GTSNPN and SVGIG (reference sequence). CDR3 nucleotides: TGTGCCTGCAACCGGGACAACAATGAAAAACTGTTTTTT. It specifies CACNRDNNEKLFF.

The chain joins TRBV19 to TRBJ2-1, with D perhaps TRBD2 (6 bases). Trimming took 1 base from V and 6 from J, leaving 13 bases between them. The CDR3 has 15 residues. CDR1 LNHDA and CDR2 SQIVND come from the germline V gene (reference sequence). The CDR3 loop is CASSIVSGMVNEQFF. CDR3 in DNA: TGTGCCAGTAGTATAGTTAGCGGAATGGTCAATGAGCAGTTCTTC.

This clonotype has at least ten counts. The chain has TRBV18 and TRBJ1-2, with TRBD1 matching over 7 bases. The CDR3 is made up of 15 amino acids. The trim removed 6 bases at V and 3 bases at J, leaving 10 bases unmatched. The germline gives CDR1 KGHSH, CDR2 LQKENI. CDR3 sequence: CASSNSGGTDYGYTF. The CDR3 nucleotides are TGTGCCAGCTCGAATTCAGGGGGGACCGACTATGGCTACACCTTC.

This clonotype was recorded a few times. The chain carries TRBV11-3 and TRBJ2-2; 9 bases map to TRBD1. Trimming took 1 base from V and 4 from J; bases not matched to a gene: 4. This CDR3 is 16 amino acids long. CDR1 is SGHNT and CDR2 is YENEEA in the germline V gene. This CDR3 reads CASSLVGTGFTGELFF. CDR3 coding DNA: TGTGCCAGCAGCTTAGTAGGGACAGGGTTCACCGGGGAGCTGTTTTTT.

This clonotype showed up many times. The J gene is TRBJ1-2, the V gene TRBV5-8, with D perhaps matching TRBD1 (5 bases). V lost 0 bases and J 2 bases, leaving 8 bases between the germline ends. The CDR3 spans 14 residues. Germline V gene sequence: CDR1 SGHTS, CDR2 YDEGEE. CDR3 bases: TGTGCCAGCAGCTTGGGGGGCCCGAACTATGGCTACACCTTC. Translated: CASSLGGPNYGYTF. Based on the CDR3 plus reference TRBV5-8 and TRBJ1-2, the full variable domain is EAGVTQSPTHLIKTRGQQATLRCSPISGHTSVYWYQQALGLGLQFLLWYDEGEERNRGNFPPRFSGRQFPNYSSELNVNALELEDSALYLCASSLGGPNYGYTFGSGTRLTVV.